The clone carrying this T cell receptor (beta chain) was observed a few times. TCRdb used MiXCR to reprocess the 5' RACE reads, holding one entry per CDR3 protein. The table includes 240,000 or so distinct CDR3 sequences, roughly 10% detected once. The sample comes from a study of T-cell memory formation after mild COVID-19. V was cut by 4 bases and J by 0 bases, with 19 bases left in between. The CDR3 loop spans 17 amino acids. CDR1 is DFQATT, CDR2 SNEGSKA, per germline (reference sequence). The chain joins TRBV20-1 to TRBJ1-5, with a possible D match to TRBD1 (6 bases). The clonotype originates from a man younger than 30 who had mild COVID-19 (a few samples of this study predate the infection). Cell type and time point are not known. Sequenced sample: PBMCs or a T cell subset sorted from them (not recorded which). The CDR3 DNA follows: TGCAGTGCTACAGACAGGAACCATCTATATAGCAATCAGCCCCAGCATTTT. Translation gives CSATDRNHLYSNQPQHF.